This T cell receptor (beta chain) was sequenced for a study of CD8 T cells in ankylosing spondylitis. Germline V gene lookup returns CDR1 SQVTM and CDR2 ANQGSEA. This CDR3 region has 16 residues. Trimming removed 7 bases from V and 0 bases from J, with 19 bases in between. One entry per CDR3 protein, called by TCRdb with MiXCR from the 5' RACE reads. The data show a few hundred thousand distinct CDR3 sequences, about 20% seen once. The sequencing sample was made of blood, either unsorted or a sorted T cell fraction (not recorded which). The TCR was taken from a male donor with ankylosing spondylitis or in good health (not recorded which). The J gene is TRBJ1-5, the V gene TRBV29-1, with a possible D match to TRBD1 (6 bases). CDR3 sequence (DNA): TGCAGCGCGCAAAGGACAGAGTACGATAGCAATCAGCCCCAGCATTTT. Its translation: CSAQRTEYDSNQPQHF.